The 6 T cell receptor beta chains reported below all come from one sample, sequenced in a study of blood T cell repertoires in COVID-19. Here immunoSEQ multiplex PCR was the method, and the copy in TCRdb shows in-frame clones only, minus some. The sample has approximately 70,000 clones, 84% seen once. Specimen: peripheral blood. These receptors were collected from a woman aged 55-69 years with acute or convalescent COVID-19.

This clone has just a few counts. The CDR3 DNA is TGCGCCAGCAGCCAAGAGGGCGGGAGGACTTCACCCCTCCACTTT. Translated: CASSQEGGRTSPLHF. This rearrangement joins TRBV4-1 to TRBJ1-6; D unclear. This CDR3 has 15 amino acids. Germline V gives CDR1 MGHRA, CDR2 YSYEKL. With 0 bases removed from V and 9 bases from J, the gap between germline ends came to 12 bases.

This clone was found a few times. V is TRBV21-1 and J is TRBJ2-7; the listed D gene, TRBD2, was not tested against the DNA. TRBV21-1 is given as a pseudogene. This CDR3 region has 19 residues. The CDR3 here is CASSKAGWCRVAGGGEQYF. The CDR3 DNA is TGTGCCAGCAGCAAAGCCGGTTGGTGTCGGGTAGCGGGGGGAGGCGAGCAGTACTTC.

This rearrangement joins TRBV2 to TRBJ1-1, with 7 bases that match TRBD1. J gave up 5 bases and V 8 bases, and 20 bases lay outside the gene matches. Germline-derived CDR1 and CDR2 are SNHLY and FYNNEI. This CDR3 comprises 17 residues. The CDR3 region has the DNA TGTGCCAGCGGGGTTGAGCAGACAGGGACCCTCAGTACTGAAGCTTTCTTT. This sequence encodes CASGVEQTGTLSTEAFF.

The DNA of the CDR3 is TGTGCCAGCAGCCAGGGACAGGGGACACGAAACACCATATATTTT. The encoded protein is CASSQGQGTRNTIYF. This chain connects TRBV9 to TRBJ1-3; 10 bases match TRBD1. Per germline, CDR1 SGDLS and CDR2 YYNGEE. J was trimmed by 5 bases and V by 4 bases; bases with no gene match: 6. The CDR3 has 15 amino acids.

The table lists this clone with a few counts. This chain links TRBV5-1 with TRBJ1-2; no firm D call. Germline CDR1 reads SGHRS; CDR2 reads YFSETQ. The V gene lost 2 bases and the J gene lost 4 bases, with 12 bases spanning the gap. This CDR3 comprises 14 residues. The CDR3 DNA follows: TGCGCCAGCAGCTTCACCGAGACGGGCTATGGCTACACCTTC. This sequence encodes CASSFTETGYGYTF. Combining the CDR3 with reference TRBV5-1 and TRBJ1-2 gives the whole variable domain KAGVTQTPRYLIKTRGQQVTLSCSPISGHRSVSWYQQTPGQGLQFLFEYFSETQRNKGNFPGRFSGRQFSNSRSEMNVSTLELGDSALYLCASSFTETGYGYTFGSGTRLTVV.

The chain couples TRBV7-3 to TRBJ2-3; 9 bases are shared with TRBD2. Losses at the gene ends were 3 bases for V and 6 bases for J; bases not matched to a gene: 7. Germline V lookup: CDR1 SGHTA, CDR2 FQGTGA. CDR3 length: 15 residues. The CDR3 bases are TGTGCCAGCAGCTTGGCGGGGGGGCCGATGGATACGCAGTATTTT. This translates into CASSLAGGPMDTQYF.